These 30 T cell receptor beta chains came from one sample sequenced in a study of blood T cell repertoires in COVID-19. TCRdb's table, derived via immunoSEQ multiplex PCR, lists solely in-frame clones and lacks some. The data contain about 220,000 clones, 65% to 90% of them singletons. The sample taken for sequencing was peripheral blood. The receptors originated from a man aged 45-65 years with active or convalescent COVID-19.

The chain is built from TRBV11-2 and TRBJ2-1; D not certain. This CDR3 is built from 12 residues. CDR1 and CDR2 from the germline V gene are SGHAT and FQNNGV. Trimming stripped 1 base from V and 5 bases from J, with 3 bases between. The CDR3 DNA sequence: TGTGCCAGCAGCTTAGCGGACAATGAGCAGTTCTTC. This gives the protein CASSLADNEQFF.

This clone has a handful of counts. The rearrangement links TRBV6-5 to TRBJ1-3; possibly TRBD1 for D (6 bases). Germline loops: CDR1 MNHEY, CDR2 SVGAGI. This CDR3 comprises 15 residues. V was pared by 6 bases and J by 0 bases, with 12 bases between. The CDR3 DNA reads TGTGCCAGCAGGAGACAGGCCTTCTCTGGAAACACCATATATTTT. Its translation: CASRRQAFSGNTIYF.

The rearrangement joins TRBV7-2 to TRBJ2-1, with 9 nucleotides matching TRBD2. CDR1 is SGHTA and CDR2 is FQGNSA in the germline V gene. V lost 4 bases and J lost 10; bases outside the gene matches: 5. The length of the CDR3 is 13 residues. The CDR3 loop is CASSSSGTGEQFF. The CDR3 DNA reads TGTGCCAGCAGCTCTAGCGGGACGGGCGAGCAGTTCTTC.

The chain joins TRBV27 to TRBJ1-1; maybe TRBD1 (6 bases). Trimming stripped 2 bases from V and 4 bases from J, with 14 bases between. CDR3 length: 15 amino acids. Germline V lookup: CDR1 MNHEY, CDR2 SMNVEV (reference sequence). CDR3 DNA sequence: TGTGCCAGCAGTTTAGTTGGGGGGGCACCCACTGAAGCTTTCTTT. The encoded protein is CASSLVGGAPTEAFF.

V gene TRBV12-3 or TRBV12-4 combines with J gene TRBJ2-1, with 7 bases that match TRBD1. The CDR3 is 13 amino acids. With V trimmed by 6 bases and J by 7 bases, 6 bases remained unmatched. CDR3 in DNA: TGTGCCAGCAGACCACCGACAGGGAATGAGCAGTTCTTC. Its translation: CASRPPTGNEQFF.

The V and J genes are TRBV18 and TRBJ1-1; D unresolved. This CDR3 has 14 residues. Trimming took off 2 bases at V and 4 bases at J, with 11 bases between the two ends. Germline V gene lookup returns CDR1 KGHSH and CDR2 LQKENI. CDR3 nucleotides: TGTGCCAGCTCACCAGACTCGGGAGGCACTGAAGCTTTCTTT. Residues: CASSPDSGGTEAFF.

This clone was detected a few times. The chain uses TRBV9 and TRBJ1-2; weak D call: TRBD1 (6 bases). Trimming pared 2 bases from V and 8 bases from J, leaving 25 bases between. There are 17 residues in the CDR3. Germline values: CDR1 SGDLS, CDR2 YYNGEE. Here the CDR3 reads CASSVSSGGGPGAGYTF. The CDR3 DNA reads TGTGCCAGCAGCGTTTCATCGGGAGGGGGGCCAGGGGCAGGCTACACCTTC.

The chain carries TRBV6-4 and TRBJ2-1; D is perhaps TRBD2 (5 bases). The V gene's germline CDR1 is MRHNA and CDR2 SNTAGT. The CDR3 extends over 15 amino acids. Trimming removed 4 bases at V and 0 bases at J, with 10 bases between. CDR3 region: CASSAQRSSYNEQFF. The CDR3, as DNA: TGTGCCAGCAGTGCCCAGCGGAGCTCCTACAATGAGCAGTTCTTC.

The chain recombines TRBV7-2 with TRBJ2-2; D is possibly TRBD2 (5 bases). In germline, CDR1 is SGHTA, CDR2 FQGNSA. The CDR3 contains 16 residues. Trimming took off 4 bases at V and 2 bases at J, with 14 bases between the two ends. The CDR3 loop is CASSYPRGPNTGELFF. DNA of the CDR3: TGTGCCAGCAGCTACCCCCGCGGGCCAAACACCGGGGAGCTGTTTTTT.

This chain connects TRBV11-2 to TRBJ2-6; 8 positions agree with TRBD2. V lost 4 bases, J lost 5 bases, and 10 bases stayed unmatched. The CDR3 length is 17 residues. CDR1 and CDR2 (germline): SGHAT, FQNNGV. The CDR3: CASSWPGGLVRANVLTF. DNA of the CDR3: TGTGCCAGCAGCTGGCCGGGGGGGCTCGTGAGGGCCAACGTCCTGACTTTC.

The chain links TRBV28 to TRBJ2-7; perhaps TRBD2 as D (5 bases). Trimming took 4 bases from V and 3 from J, leaving 7 bases between them. This CDR3 is built from 12 residues. Germline CDR1 and CDR2: MDHEN and SYDVKM. The chain's CDR3 is CASSWTRYEQYF. Written as DNA, the CDR3 is TGTGCCAGCAGTTGGACTCGCTACGAGCAGTACTTC.

The rearrangement joins TRBV3-1 (or the pseudogene TRBV3-2) to TRBJ2-1, with TRBD2 matching over 10 bases. The CDR3 has 16 amino acids. V shed 1 base and J 6 bases; nucleotides not matched to a gene: 6. Germline V gene data show CDR1 as LGHDT and CDR2 as YNNKEL (reference sequence). The CDR3 sequence: CASSQARLAGRNEQFF. The CDR3 DNA follows: TGTGCCAGCAGCCAAGCTCGACTAGCGGGTCGCAATGAGCAGTTCTTC.

In this sample, this clone turned up once. The J gene is TRBJ1-2, the V gene TRBV4-3; weak D call: TRBD1 (5 bases). Trimming removed 3 bases from V and 11 bases from J, with 16 bases in between. This CDR3 has 13 residues. Germline V gene data show CDR1 as LGHNA and CDR2 as YSLEER. In DNA form, the CDR3 reads TGCGCCAGCAGCCATACCGGGACTGACCTTTACACCTTC. It encodes CASSHTGTDLYTF.

V and J are TRBV11-2 and TRBJ1-2; TRBD1 aligns across 7 bases. From germline, CDR1 is SGHAT and CDR2 FQNNGV. The CDR3 runs 15 residues. The ends lost 4 bases at V and 3 bases at J; junction bases unmatched: 8. Written as DNA, the CDR3 is TGTGCCAGCAGCTCAATCCGTGGGACAGACTATGGCTACACCTTC. The encoded protein is CASSSIRGTDYGYTF.

This rearrangement joins TRBV2 to TRBJ2-1; 13 bases align to TRBD2. Looked up from germline, CDR1 is SNHLY and CDR2 is FYNNEI. The J segment lost 9 bases and the V segment lost 7 bases, leaving 6 bases of the junction unmatched. This CDR3 comprises 14 residues. The CDR3 sequence: CASKGTSGTGEQFF. CDR3 coding DNA: TGTGCCAGCAAGGGGACTAGCGGGACGGGTGAGCAGTTCTTC.

V is TRBV5-1 and J is TRBJ2-7; D unclear. The V gene lost 1 base and the J gene lost 2 bases, with 10 bases spanning the gap. The CDR3 covers 14 residues. Germline V gives CDR1 SGHRS, CDR2 YFSETQ. The CDR3 loop is CASSLIPLPYEQYF. CDR3 DNA sequence: TGCGCCAGCAGCTTGATTCCACTCCCCTACGAGCAGTACTTC.

The chain couples TRBV5-1 to TRBJ2-1; 9 bases map to TRBD1. V dropped 7 bases and J dropped 2; count of bases not matched to a gene: 10. The CDR3 totals 16 residues. CDR1 is SGHRS, CDR2 YFSETQ, per germline. DNA for the CDR3: TGCGCCAGCTCTGCTTCGGGACAGGGAACCTACAATGAGCAGTTCTTC. Protein: CASSASGQGTYNEQFF.

This rearrangement joins TRBV29-1 to TRBJ2-3; TRBD2 agrees at 9 bases. J lost 3 bases, V lost 7 bases, and 8 bases had no gene match. The CDR3 length is 14 residues. Germline loops: CDR1 SQVTM, CDR2 ANQGSEA. CDR3 nucleotides: TGCAGCGCTCAGCGGGGGGAGGGGACAGATACGCAGTATTTT. It is translated as CSAQRGEGTDTQYF.

The chain uses TRBV10-3 and TRBJ1-6; 9 nucleotides align to TRBD1. Germline V gene lookup returns CDR1 ENHRY and CDR2 SYGVKD. With V trimmed by 4 bases and J by 8 bases, 0 bases remained unmatched. There are 13 residues in the CDR3. The CDR3 nucleotides are TGTGCCATCAGTGGACAGGGGGATTCACCCCTCCACTTT. Protein product: CAISGQGDSPLHF.

The CDR3 DNA follows: TGTGCCAGCAGCCAAGTAGCACAGGGAGGGTCCTACGAGCAGTACGTC. It specifies CASSQVAQGGSYEQYV. The chain joins TRBV14 to TRBJ2-7; a possible D gene is TRBD2 (7 bases). This CDR3 comprises 16 residues. Trimming left V 1 base short and J 1 base short, with 14 bases between. CDR1 and CDR2 (germline): SGHDN, FVKESK.

This clone was seen just once. The V and J genes are TRBV30 and TRBJ2-5; the D gene is possibly TRBD2 (6 bases). V was shortened by 5 bases and J by 0 bases, with 16 bases between the two germline ends. Germline V gives CDR1 GTSNPN, CDR2 SVGIG (reference sequence). The CDR3 spans 15 residues. The CDR3 DNA sequence: TGTGCCTGGGGGTACCGCCGGGACTACCAAGAGACCCAGTACTTC. Its protein is CAWGYRRDYQETQYF. Full variable domain (rest looked up from reference TRBV30 and TRBJ2-5): SQTIHQWPATLVQPVGSPLSLECTVEGTSNPNLYWYRQAAGRGLQLLFYSVGIGQISSEVPQNLSASRPQDRQFILSSKKLLLSDSGFYLCAWGYRRDYQETQYFGPGTRLLVL.

This clone came up once. The V and J genes are TRBV7-2 and TRBJ2-2, with 10 bases that match TRBD2. The CDR3 has 18 amino acids. Trimming cost V 4 bases and J 0 bases; bases outside gene matches: 8. The germline gives CDR1 SGHTA, CDR2 FQGNSA. CDR3: CASSSGLAASANTGELFF. Written as DNA, the CDR3 is TGTGCCAGCAGCTCTGGACTAGCGGCTTCAGCGAACACCGGGGAGCTGTTTTTT.

V gene TRBV18 combines with J gene TRBJ1-2; TRBD1 agrees at 7 bases. The ends lost 5 bases at V and 2 bases at J; junction bases unmatched: 11. The CDR3 has 16 amino acids. CDR1 is KGHSH, CDR2 LQKENI, per germline. The CDR3 DNA is TGTGCCAGCTCAGGGGAACCGGGACAGAGGAACTATGGCTACACCTTC. This gives the protein CASSGEPGQRNYGYTF.

The chain is built from TRBV28 and TRBJ2-7; D is uncertain. The CDR3 has 15 amino acids. From germline, CDR1 is MDHEN and CDR2 SYDVKM. Trimming removed 11 bases at V and 2 bases at J, with 22 bases between. This CDR3 is CAPTNGLSDPYEQYV. Written as DNA, the CDR3 is TGTGCCCCTACCAATGGGCTTAGTGATCCCTACGAGCAGTACGTC.

V and J are TRBV11-2 and TRBJ1-1; tentative D call: TRBD1 (6 bases). Germline loops: CDR1 SGHAT, CDR2 FQNNGV. The V end was cut by 5 bases, the J end by 6 bases, with 16 bases between. The CDR3 sequence is 14 residues long. CDR3 coding DNA: TGTGCCAGCAGCCCGGGACAATCGGTCGCTGAAGCTTTCTTT. The encoded protein is CASSPGQSVAEAFF. The whole variable domain, filled in from reference TRBV11-2 and TRBJ1-1, reads EAGVAQSPRYKIIEKRQSVAFWCNPISGHATLYWYQQILGQGPKLLIQFQNNGVVDDSQLPKDRFSAERLKGVDSTLKIQPAKLEDSAVYLCASSPGQSVAEAFFGQGTRLTVV.

The chain uses TRBV2 and TRBJ2-5, with 8 positions matching TRBD1. Losses at the gene ends were 4 bases for V and 3 bases for J; bases not matched to a gene: 1. This CDR3 is 13 amino acids long. Germline V gene sequence: CDR1 SNHLY, CDR2 FYNNEI. The CDR3 DNA follows: TGTGCCAGCAGTGCGGACAGGGAAGAGACCCAGTACTTC. Amino acid sequence: CASSADREETQYF. The variable domain in full, with the rest retrieved from reference TRBV2 and TRBJ2-5, is EPEVTQTPSHQVTQMGQEVILRCVPISNHLYFYWYRQILGQKVEFLVSFYNNEISEKSEIFDDQFSVERPDGSNFTLKIRSTKLEDSAMYFCASSADREETQYFGPGTRLLVL.

The J gene is TRBJ2-7, the V gene TRBV2, with TRBD1 matching 8 bases. Losses at the gene ends were 4 bases for V and 2 bases for J; bases not matched to a gene: 7. The CDR3 is made up of 15 amino acids. Germline CDR1 reads SNHLY; CDR2 reads FYNNEI. The CDR3 reads CASSVGRTGTYEQYV. In nucleotides, the CDR3 is TGTGCCAGCAGTGTAGGGAGGACAGGGACCTACGAGCAGTACGTC.

This clone was counted only a few times. The V and J genes are TRBV2 and TRBJ2-5; D is perhaps TRBD2 (6 bases). Germline V gene lookup returns CDR1 SNHLY and CDR2 FYNNEI. The CDR3 runs to 15 residues. The ends were cut back, 11 bases at V and 2 bases at J, with 21 bases in the middle. In DNA form, the CDR3 reads TGTGCCTTGCGGAGGGCCCTAGGGTCTCAAGAGACCCAGTACTTC. It codes for CALRRALGSQETQYF.

The chain carries TRBV28 and TRBJ2-3; tentative D call: TRBD1 (7 bases). V was clipped by 3 bases and J by 4 bases, with 14 bases between them. The CDR3 contains 15 residues. CDR1 is MDHEN, CDR2 SYDVKM, per germline. CDR3 loop: CASSLGQGGADTQYF. In nucleotides, the CDR3 is TGTGCCAGCAGTTTGGGTCAGGGGGGCGCAGATACGCAGTATTTT.

This chain connects TRBV19 to TRBJ1-1; TRBD1 matches at 8 bases. The V gene end was trimmed by 6 bases and the J gene end by 4 bases; junction bases not matched to a gene: 10. This CDR3 contains 15 residues. Germline CDR1 and CDR2: LNHDA and SQIVND (reference sequence). CDR3 sequence: CASSQPGGGGTEAFF. CDR3 coding DNA: TGTGCCAGTAGCCAACCAGGGGGCGGCGGCACTGAAGCTTTCTTT.